The sequence of this T cell receptor beta chain was determined in a study of human T cells and chemical hapten exposure. Background on the study: Researchers reported sensitizing an approximately 2 cm by approximately 2 cm upper inner arm skin site with 2% DPC. 0.01% DPC was applied to the upper back in patch tests, which were read at 6 days.

V was cut by 7 bases and J by 4 bases, with 16 bases left in between. Per germline, CDR1 SQVTM and CDR2 ANQGSEA. This CDR3 has 13 amino acids. Sample time point: pre-sensitization, week 0. Treatment described: therapeutic diphenylcyclopropenone sensitization with weekly scalp DPC. TCRdb re-called the RACE reads through MiXCR, storing one row per CDR3 protein. The table shows around 300,000 distinct CDR3 sequences, with roughly 6% occurring only once. This TCR was recovered from a woman between 18 and 30 years old with alopecia areata. Some clones in this sample may be carry-over from other donors' samples. The V call is TRBV29-1, the J call TRBJ1-2; no reliable D call. The specimen was whole blood, collected in connection with sensitization to the hapten diphenylcyclopropenone (DPC). The CDR3 here is CSARIQPVYGYTF. The CDR3 DNA reads as TGCAGCGCTCGGATCCAGCCCGTCTATGGCTACACCTTC.